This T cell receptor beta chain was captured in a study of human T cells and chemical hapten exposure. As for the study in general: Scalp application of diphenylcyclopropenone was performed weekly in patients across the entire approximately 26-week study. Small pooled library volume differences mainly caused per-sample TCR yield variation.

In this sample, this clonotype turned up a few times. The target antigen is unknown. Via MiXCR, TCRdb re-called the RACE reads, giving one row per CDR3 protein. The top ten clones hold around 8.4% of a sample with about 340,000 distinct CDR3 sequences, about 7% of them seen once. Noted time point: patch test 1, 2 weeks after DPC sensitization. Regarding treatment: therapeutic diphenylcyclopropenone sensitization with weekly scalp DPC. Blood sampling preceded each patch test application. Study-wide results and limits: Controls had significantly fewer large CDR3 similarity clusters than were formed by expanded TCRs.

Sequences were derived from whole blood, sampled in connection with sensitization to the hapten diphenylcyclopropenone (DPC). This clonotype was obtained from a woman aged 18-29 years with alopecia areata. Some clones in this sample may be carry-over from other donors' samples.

The CDR3, as DNA: TGTGCCAGCAGCTTACAATGGTGGGTAATGGACACTGAAGCTTTCTTT. Its protein product is CASSLQWWVMDTEAFF. V is TRBV7-9 and J is TRBJ1-1; D gene uncertain. V lost 2 bases to trimming and J lost 3 bases, with 16 bases between them. The CDR3 is 16 amino acids. Germline V gene data show CDR1 as SEHNR and CDR2 as FQNEAQ (reference sequence).